This note documents a single T cell receptor beta chain sequence. Its cognate antigen has yet to be identified. The sample holds no much larger clone one base away, and base qualities are not on file. The immunoSEQ Assay, a bias-controlled multiplex PCR, was used to amplify TCRbeta CDR3 regions from genomic DNA. In the paper's pipeline: The number of nucleated cells in each sample was estimated by amplification of reference gene primers within the assay. To quantify the absolute abundance of each unique TCRbeta CDR3 rearrangement, sequence reads were collapsed and filtered. For each sample, productive Simpson clonality was calculated as the square root of Simpson's diversity index across productive rearrangements. TCRdb limited this immuneACCESS table to in-frame rearrangements with V and J called. A share of clones is missing; checked studies link under half to unresolved V genes, and the rest is unexplained. The D gene and trimming were derived from the DNA, and the V and J assignments and clone size from that table. The sample records roughly 72,000 clones, 82% of which are singletons. The ten largest clones represent roughly 13% of the sample.

Each collaborating institution followed its own protocols to collect whole blood in K2EDTA tubes. For TCRbeta analysis, collaborators shipped samples as frozen whole blood, isolated PBMCs, or DNA extracted from either of those sample types. Trimming takes 4 bases off V and 3 bases off J; junction bases not matched to a gene: 5. Including cysteine and phenylalanine, the CDR3 has 17 amino acids. The entry retains the CDR3 DNA only, 51 bases that are in frame from base 1. According to the germline V gene, CDR1 reads SGHTS and CDR2 reads YDEGEE. This sample was taken from a study of blood T cell repertoires in COVID-19 (dated by TCRdb to 2020 to 2022). For the wider study: Collaborator samples came from the United States, Italy and Spain and covered acute and convalescent phases of COVID-19. Where available, HLA class I and class II types were taken from metadata supplied by the sample provider and were not determined by assay-based typing. The material from the prospective study consisted of cDNA or gDNA derived from T cells, B-cell-depleted T cells, or PBMCs. Nearly every sample came with metadata listing a de-identified subject ID, COVID-19 status, age in years and sex. The samples were drawn from two sources: the first 160 participants of the ongoing ImmuneRACE study, and 1,254 subjects contributed by 6 global collaborators. Deeply sampled blood TCRbeta repertoires from subjects exposed to, actively infected with, or recovered from COVID-19 were included in the dataset. A freely available public database, intended as a resource for researchers studying the immune response to SARS-CoV-2, is where the repertoires were released. Here is what the overall study found, with its caveats: The quantity of clinical and demographic metadata differed by source and by participant and was supplied without curation.

This clonotype was obtained from a woman of 80 years or more with acute or convalescent COVID-19. The chain was built from TRBV5-8 and TRBJ2-2, and 14 bases in between align with TRBD2. The specimen was peripheral blood. The DNA reads TGTGCCAGCAGCATCGGGACTAGCGGGAGTTACACCGGGGAGCTGTTTTTT. The encoded protein is CASSIGTSGSYTGELFF.